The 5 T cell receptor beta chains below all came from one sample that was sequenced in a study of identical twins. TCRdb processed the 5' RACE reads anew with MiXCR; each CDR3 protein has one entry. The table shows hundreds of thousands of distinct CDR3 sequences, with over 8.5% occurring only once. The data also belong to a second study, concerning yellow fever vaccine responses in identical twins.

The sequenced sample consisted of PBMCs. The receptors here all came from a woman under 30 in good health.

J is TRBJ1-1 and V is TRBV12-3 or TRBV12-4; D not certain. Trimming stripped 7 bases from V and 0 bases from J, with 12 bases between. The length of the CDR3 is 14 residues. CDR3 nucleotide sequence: TGTGCCAGCAAGAAACGGCACCTGAACACTGAAGCTTTCTTT. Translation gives CASKKRHLNTEAFF.

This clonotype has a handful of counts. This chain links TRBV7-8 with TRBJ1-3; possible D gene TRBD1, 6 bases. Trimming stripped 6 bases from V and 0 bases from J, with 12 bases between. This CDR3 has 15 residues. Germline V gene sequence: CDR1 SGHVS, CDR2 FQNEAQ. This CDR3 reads CASRSTGSSGNTIYF. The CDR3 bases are TGTGCCAGCAGGTCTACAGGGTCCTCTGGAAACACCATATATTTT.

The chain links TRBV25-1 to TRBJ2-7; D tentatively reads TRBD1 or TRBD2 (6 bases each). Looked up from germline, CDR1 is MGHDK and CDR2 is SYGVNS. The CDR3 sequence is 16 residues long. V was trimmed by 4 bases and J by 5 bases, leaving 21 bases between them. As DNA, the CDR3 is TGTGCCAGCAGTGGACAAGGGGGGCGCGTTTTGAACGAGCAGTACTTC. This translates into CASSGQGGRVLNEQYF.

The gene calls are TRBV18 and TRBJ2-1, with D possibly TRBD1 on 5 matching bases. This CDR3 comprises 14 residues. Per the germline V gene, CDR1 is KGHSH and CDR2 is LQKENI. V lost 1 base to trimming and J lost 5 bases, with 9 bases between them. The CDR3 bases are TGTGCCAGCTCACCACTGACAGACAACAATGAGCAGTTCTTC. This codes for CASSPLTDNNEQFF.

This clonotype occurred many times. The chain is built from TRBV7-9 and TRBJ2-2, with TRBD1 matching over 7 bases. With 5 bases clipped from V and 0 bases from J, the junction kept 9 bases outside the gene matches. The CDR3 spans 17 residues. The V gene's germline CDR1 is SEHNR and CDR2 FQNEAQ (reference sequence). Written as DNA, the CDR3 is TGTGCCAGCAGCCTGGACAGGAGTCAACCGAACACCGGGGAGCTGTTTTTT. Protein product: CASSLDRSQPNTGELFF.